This TCR beta chain was sequenced during a study of blood T cell repertoires in COVID-19. Study background: Material from acute and convalescent COVID-19 was sourced from the United States, Italy and Spain.

The V gene's germline CDR1 is MNHEY and CDR2 SVGAGI. This CDR3 has 15 residues. Trimming stripped 7 bases from V and 4 bases from J, with 18 bases between. Authors' analysis steps: Estimation of nucleated cell counts was performed using reference gene primer amplification. Produced via immunoSEQ multiplex PCR; TCRdb's table is partial and in-frame only. The DNA gave D and trimming, while V, J and clone size come from that table. The sample yields about 210,000 clones, almost 85% seen once. Sequencing input: peripheral blood. This receptor was obtained from a woman between 50 and 59 years old with active or convalescent COVID-19. The chain joins TRBV6-5 to TRBJ2-3, with a tentative D call TRBD2 (6 bases). DNA of the CDR3: TGTGCCAGCATGGTTAGCGGAGGGGTGGCAGATACGCAGTATTTT. Amino acids: CASMVSGGVADTQYF.